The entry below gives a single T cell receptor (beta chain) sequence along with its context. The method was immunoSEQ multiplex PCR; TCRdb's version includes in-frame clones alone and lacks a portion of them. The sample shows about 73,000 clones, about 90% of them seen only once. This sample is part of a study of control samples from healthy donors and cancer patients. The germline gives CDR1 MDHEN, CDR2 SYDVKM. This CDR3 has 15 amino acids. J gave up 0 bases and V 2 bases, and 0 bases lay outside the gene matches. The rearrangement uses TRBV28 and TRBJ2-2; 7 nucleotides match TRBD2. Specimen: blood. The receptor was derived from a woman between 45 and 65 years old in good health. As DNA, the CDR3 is TGTGCCAGCAGTTTAGGGGGGGCGAACACCGGGGAGCTGTTTTTT. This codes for CASSLGGANTGELFF.